These 15 T cell receptor beta chains came from one sample sequenced in a study of blood T cell repertoires in COVID-19. Profiling relied on immunoSEQ multiplex PCR, and the TCRdb table lists in-frame clones only, not all of them. The repertoire holds some 460,000 clones, with around 90% as singletons. The specimen was PBMCs or T cells enriched from blood (not recorded which). Every receptor here comes from a woman in her late teens or twenties with acute COVID-19.

The rearrangement joins TRBV7-2 to TRBJ2-1, with 11 positions matching TRBD2. This CDR3 is 15 amino acids long. V dropped 5 bases and J dropped 9; count of bases not matched to a gene: 9. CDR1 is SGHTA, CDR2 FQGNSA, per germline. CDR3 sequence reads: CASSALAGGPGEQFF. CDR3 nucleotides: TGTGCCAGCAGCGCTCTAGCGGGAGGCCCCGGTGAGCAGTTCTTC. Variable domain in full (rest from reference TRBV7-2 and TRBJ2-1): GAGVSQSPSNKVTEKGKDVELRCDPISGHTALYWYRQSLGQGLEFLIYFQGNSAPDKSGLPSDRFSAERTGGSVSTLTIQRTQQEDSAVYLCASSALAGGPGEQFFGPGTRLTVL.

The CDR3 coding sequence is TGTGCCATCAGTGAAGGACTAGCCTCAGAGACCCAGTACTTC. This encodes CAISEGLASETQYF. J is TRBJ2-5 and V is TRBV10-3, with TRBD2 matching over 8 bases. V lost 3 bases, J lost 4 bases, and 4 bases stayed unmatched. Per germline, CDR1 ENHRY and CDR2 SYGVKD. The CDR3 is made up of 14 amino acids.

The J gene is TRBJ2-5, the V gene TRBV11-2; 8 bases align to TRBD2. The germline V gene encodes CDR1 SGHAT and CDR2 FQNNGV. CDR3 length equals 15 residues. Trimming at V came to 3 bases and at J to 4 bases, leaving 7 bases not matched to a gene. CDR3 in amino acids: CASSFGRGGGETQYF. The CDR3 nucleotides read TGTGCCAGCAGCTTCGGGAGGGGAGGTGGAGAGACCCAGTACTTC.

The J gene is TRBJ1-5, the V gene TRBV5-1; 9 bases are a match to TRBD1. V shed 4 bases and J 7 bases; nucleotides not matched to a gene: 9. CDR1 SGHRS and CDR2 YFSETQ come from the germline V gene. There are 15 residues in the CDR3. Here the CDR3 DNA reads TGCGCCAGCAGCCGCGGACAGGGGAAGTCGCAGCCCCAGCATTTT. It is translated as CASSRGQGKSQPQHF.

The rearrangement uses TRBV19 and TRBJ1-3; 7 bases line up with TRBD1. The CDR3 length is 16 residues. Unmatched junction bases numbered 7, after V lost 4 bases and J lost 1 base. Germline V gene lookup returns CDR1 LNHDA and CDR2 SQIVND (reference sequence). The CDR3 loop is CASSNRQGWSGNTIYF. In DNA, the CDR3 is TGTGCCAGTAGTAACCGACAGGGATGGTCTGGAAACACCATATATTTT.

This chain connects TRBV6-5 to TRBJ1-2, with TRBD1 matching over 7 bases. Per the germline V gene, CDR1 is MNHEY and CDR2 is SVGAGI. With V trimmed by 6 bases and J by 4 bases, 11 bases remained unmatched. The CDR3 is 15 amino acids. The CDR3: CASRAPGTAVYGYTF. The CDR3 bases are TGTGCCAGCAGGGCCCCGGGGACAGCAGTCTATGGCTACACCTTC.

V is TRBV25-1 and J is TRBJ1-2; D possibly corresponds to TRBD1 (5 bases). The CDR3 is made up of 17 amino acids. CDR1 is MGHDK, CDR2 SYGVNS, per germline. The germline V and J ends were trimmed by 6 bases and 2 bases, with 22 bases remaining between them. CDR3 residues: CASRENPPAGLNYGYTF. The CDR3 nucleotides are TGTGCCAGCAGGGAGAACCCCCCGGCGGGACTCAACTATGGCTACACCTTC.

CDR3 DNA sequence: TGTGCCAGCAGCTACTCCCAGGGGAGCGGAGAGACCCAGTACTTC. Its translation: CASSYSQGSGETQYF. The chain employs TRBV11-2 and TRBJ2-5, with a tentative D call TRBD1 (6 bases). The ends were cut back, 4 bases at V and 4 bases at J, with 16 bases in the middle. Germline values: CDR1 SGHAT, CDR2 FQNNGV. The CDR3 is made up of 15 amino acids.

This clone was recorded many times. The rearrangement uses TRBV5-4 and TRBJ2-3; 7 bases are shared with TRBD2. The CDR3 totals 14 residues. Losses at the gene ends were 3 bases for V and 1 base for J; bases not matched to a gene: 2. Germline V gene lookup returns CDR1 SGHNT and CDR2 YYREEE (reference sequence). As DNA, the CDR3 is TGTGCCAGCAGCTCCCTAGCGGGCACAGATACGCAGTATTTT. Its translation: CASSSLAGTDTQYF.

V usage is TRBV5-1 and J usage is TRBJ2-7; D is perhaps TRBD1 (5 bases). V lost 0 bases and J lost 6, with 19 bases in between. This CDR3 comprises 16 residues. Germline assignment: CDR1 SGHRS and CDR2 YFSETQ. CDR3 nucleotides: TGCGCCAGCAGCTTGGCCTCCTTGCGGATTAGGGGCGAGCAGTACTTC. Amino acid sequence: CASSLASLRIRGEQYF.

This sequence joins TRBV28 and TRBJ1-5, with TRBD1 identical over 8 bases. CDR1 is MDHEN, CDR2 SYDVKM, per germline. Trimming removed 6 bases from V and 2 bases from J; junction bases left unmatched: 3. The CDR3 sequence is 14 residues long. For the CDR3, the DNA is TGTGCCAGCAGCCCAGGGGGCGGCAATCAGCCCCAGCATTTT. Translated: CASSPGGGNQPQHF.

The rearrangement joins TRBV28 to TRBJ1-2; D perhaps matches TRBD1 (6 bases). Germline values: CDR1 MDHEN, CDR2 SYDVKM. V lost 4 bases and J 2 bases, leaving 11 bases between the germline ends. This CDR3 is 14 amino acids long. The CDR3 reads CASSSRTENYGYTF. The CDR3 nucleotides read TGTGCCAGCAGTTCCCGGACAGAGAACTATGGCTACACCTTC.

The chain couples TRBV5-5 to TRBJ2-7; 8 bases are a match to TRBD1. CDR3 size: 14 residues. Germline assignment: CDR1 SGHKS and CDR2 YYEKEE (reference sequence). The V segment lost 1 base and the J segment 3 bases; nucleotides outside the gene matches: 3. DNA for the CDR3: TGTGCCAGCAGCTTGTGGACAGGGTTCTACGAGCAGTACTTC. Translating it yields CASSLWTGFYEQYF.

The J gene is TRBJ2-1, the V gene TRBV10-2, with TRBD2 matching 8 bases. The germline gives CDR1 WSHSY, CDR2 SAAADI. The V segment lost 7 bases and the J segment 7 bases; nucleotides outside the gene matches: 6. The CDR3 length is 13 residues. This chain's CDR3 is CASTSGGWNEQFF. The CDR3, as DNA: TGCGCCAGCACATCGGGAGGGTGGAATGAGCAGTTCTTC.

This clone was seen only a few times. The chain uses TRBV12-3 or TRBV12-4 and TRBJ2-3; possibly TRBD1 for D (5 bases). CDR3 size: 13 residues. Between the trimmed V and J ends, which lost 6 bases and 5 bases, there was a span of 12 bases. The CDR3 region has the DNA TGTGCCAGCAGCATGACAGAGGAAGATACGCAGTATTTT. This codes for CASSMTEEDTQYF.